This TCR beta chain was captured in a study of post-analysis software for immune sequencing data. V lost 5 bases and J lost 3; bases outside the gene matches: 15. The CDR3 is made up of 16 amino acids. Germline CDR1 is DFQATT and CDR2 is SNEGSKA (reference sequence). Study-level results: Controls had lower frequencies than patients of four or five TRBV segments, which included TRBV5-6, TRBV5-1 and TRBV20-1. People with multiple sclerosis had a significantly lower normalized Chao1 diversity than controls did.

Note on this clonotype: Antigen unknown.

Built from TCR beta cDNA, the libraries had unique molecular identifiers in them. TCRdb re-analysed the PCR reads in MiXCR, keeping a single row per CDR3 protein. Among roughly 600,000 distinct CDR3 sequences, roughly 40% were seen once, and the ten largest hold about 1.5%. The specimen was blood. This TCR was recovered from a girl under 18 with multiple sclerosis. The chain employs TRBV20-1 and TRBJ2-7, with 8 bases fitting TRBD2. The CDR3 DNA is TGCAGTGCTCGGGGGGCCCGGGGAGCGGGAGTCTACGAGCAGTACTTC. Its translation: CSARGARGAGVYEQYF.